Listed below are T cell receptor beta chains from one sample, sequenced in a study of blood T cell repertoires in COVID-19. Profiled with immunoSEQ multiplex PCR; TCRdb holds only in-frame clones, not every one. The sample yields around 120,000 clones, about 89% seen once. Sequencing used peripheral blood. The receptor source for this set is a woman in her 70s with acute or convalescent COVID-19. The CDR3 runs from the conserved cysteine through the conserved F or W. D genes are given only for firm matches. The size field is filled for only some rows; it gives once, few, many or a size class.

d_gene,j_gene,v_gene,abundance,CDR3nt,CDR3aa
NA,TRBJ1-3,TRBV5-4,NA,TGTGCCAGCAGCTTTCAGGGTTCGGGAAACACCATATATTTT,CASSFQGSGNTIYF
TRBD2,TRBJ2-5,TRBV11-2,NA,TGTGCCAGCAGCTTAGGCCTAGCGGACCTCCAAGAGACCCAGTACTTC,CASSLGLADLQETQYF
TRBD1,TRBJ1-5,TRBV5-1,NA,TGCGCCAGCAGCTGGGGGACAGGGAACAATCAGCCCCAGCATTTT,CASSWGTGNNQPQHF
TRBD2,TRBJ2-5,TRBV3-1/TRBV3-2,NA,TGTGCCAGCAGCCGATCCGCGGGGGTCCAAGAGACCCAGTACTTC,CASSRSAGVQETQYF
NA,TRBJ2-5,TRBV11-2,NA,TGTGCCAGCAGCGCTTCCGTTACAGGGGAGACCCAGTACTTC,CASSASVTGETQYF
NA,TRBJ1-1,TRBV18,NA,TGTGCCAGCGCAGGTGTCTCGAACACTGAAGCTTTCTTT,CASAGVSNTEAFF
NA,TRBJ1-2,TRBV10-2,NA,TGCGCCAGCAGAGGGGACAAAAACTATGGCTACACCTTC,CASRGDKNYGYTF
TRBD1,TRBJ2-7,TRBV4-1,few,TGCGCCAGCAGCCAAATAAAGACAGGGCTTTACGAGCAGTACTTC,CASSQIKTGLYEQYF
NA,TRBJ1-2,TRBV28,NA,TGTGCCAGCAGTTTCGGGAGTTATGGCTACACCTTC,CASSFGSYGYTF
NA,TRBJ1-5,TRBV27,NA,TGTGCCAGCAGTCATGGCCGTGGGCAACCCCAGCATTTT,CASSHGRGQPQHF
TRBD1,TRBJ2-3,TRBV4-2,NA,TGTGCCAGCAGCCAAGGGGGGACAGGCACAGATACGCAGTATTTT,CASSQGGTGTDTQYF
NA,TRBJ1-3,TRBV2,many,TGTGCCAGCAGTGACAACTCTGGAAACACCATATATTTT,CASSDNSGNTIYF
NA,TRBJ1-6,TRBV28,NA,TGTGCCAGCAGTTTATCGGCAGGGTCTAATTCACCCCTCCACTTT,CASSLSAGSNSPLHF
NA,TRBJ2-7,TRBV27,once,TGTGCCAGCAGTCGTCGACAGCCGAGTACCTACGAGCAGTACTTC,CASSRRQPSTYEQYF
TRBD1,TRBJ1-6,TRBV27,NA,TGTGCCAGCAGGGGGACAGGGGAAGTGGGTTATAATTCACCCCTCCACTTT,CASRGTGEVGYNSPLHF
NA,TRBJ1-6,TRBV19,once,TGTGCCAGTAGATCCGACAGGTCCAAATCACCCCTCCACTTT,CASRSDRSKSPLHF
NA,TRBJ2-4,TRBV19,NA,TGTGCTTCGACAGGTAGTGTTTTAAACATTCAGTACTTC,CASTGSVLNIQYF
NA,TRBJ2-5,TRBV29-1,NA,TGCAGCGTTGCTCCGGGACTCCAAGAGACCCAGTACTTC,CSVAPGLQETQYF
TRBD2,TRBJ2-5,TRBV27,NA,TGTGCCAGCAGTTTAATCGCGGGGGGACCCCAAGAGACCCAGTACTTC,CASSLIAGGPQETQYF
TRBD1,TRBJ1-2,TRBV24-1,few,TGTGCCACCAGTGCCCAGGACAGGGGGACCTATGGCTACACCTTC,CATSAQDRGTYGYTF
TRBD1,TRBJ1-5,TRBV4-1,NA,TGCGCCAGCAGCCAATATCACAGGGGAGGCAATCAGCCCCAGCATTTT,CASSQYHRGGNQPQHF
NA,TRBJ2-3,TRBV9,NA,TGTGCCAGCAGCGTCCCACAGGATGATACGCAGTATTTT,CASSVPQDDTQYF
NA,TRBJ1-4,TRBV7-9,NA,TGTGCCAGCAGCTTGCTTGGCGGTGGTAATGAAAAACTGTTTTTT,CASSLLGGGNEKLFF
NA,TRBJ1-4,TRBV15,NA,TGTGCCACCAGCAACGACAGACTTCCTAATGAAAAACTGTTTTTT,CATSNDRLPNEKLFF
NA,TRBJ1-3,TRBV20-1,NA,TGCAGTGCTAGAGAAGCATACACCATATATTTT,CSAREAYTIYF
NA,TRBJ2-3,TRBV2,NA,TGTGCCAGCAGTACCCGCGGCAGCACAGATACGCAGTATTTT,CASSTRGSTDTQYF
TRBD1,TRBJ1-3,TRBV5-1,NA,TGCGCCAGCAGCTTGGGAAGGACAGGGGCTGGAAACACCATATATTTT,CASSLGRTGAGNTIYF
NA,TRBJ1-5,TRBV5-1,NA,TGCGCCAGCAGCTTGGCGGGTCGTAGCAATCAGCCCCAGCATTTT,CASSLAGRSNQPQHF
NA,TRBJ2-3,TRBV30,NA,TGTGCCTGGAGTGGGGCTGACGGGAACACAGATACGCAGTATTTT,CAWSGADGNTDTQYF
TRBD1,TRBJ2-1,TRBV2,NA,TGTGCCAGCAGTGGTGGGACAGGGGCCTACAATGAGCAGTTCTTC,CASSGGTGAYNEQFF
TRBD1,TRBJ1-1,TRBV29-1,NA,TGCAGCGTTGAAGAAAACAGGGGGCGTGTCACTGAAGCTTTCTTT,CSVEENRGRVTEAFF
TRBD1,TRBJ1-1,TRBV19,once,TGTGCCAGTAGTTCCGGGACAGGCTTTGAAGCTTTCTTT,CASSSGTGFEAFF
TRBD1,TRBJ2-1,TRBV20-1,NA,TGCAGTGCTAGTAGCCCCCTGACAGGGTGGCATGAGCAGTTCTTC,CSASSPLTGWHEQFF
NA,TRBJ1-2,TRBV5-6,NA,TGTGCCAGCAGCTTGGACGGTGCTGGCTACACCTTC,CASSLDGAGYTF
NA,TRBJ2-7,TRBV6-6,NA,TGTGCCAGCCGATCGGGCAGGGGGGCCTACGAGCAGTACTTC,CASRSGRGAYEQYF
NA,TRBJ1-1,TRBV6-6,once,TGTGCCAGCAGCCGATCCAGATTGACAGGCCCGAACACTGAAGCTTTCTTT,CASSRSRLTGPNTEAFF
TRBD1,TRBJ1-6,TRBV6-6,NA,TGTGCCAGCAGTCACGGACAGGGCTCTAATTCACCCCTCCACTTT,CASSHGQGSNSPLHF